Below are 26 T cell receptor beta chains sequenced from a single sample in a study of blood T cell repertoires in COVID-19. This table comes from immunoSEQ multiplex PCR, and its TCRdb copy is limited to in-frame clones, with some not included. Of hundreds of thousands of clones listed, about 87% are singletons. What was sequenced was PBMCs or T cells enriched from blood (not recorded which). These receptors all stem from a woman aged 45-65 years who had recovered from COVID-19.

The rearrangement joins TRBV29-1 to TRBJ2-7; 15 bases line up with TRBD2. This CDR3 is built from 14 residues. Germline-derived CDR1 and CDR2 are SQVTM and ANQGSEA. J gave up 2 bases and V 6 bases, and 2 bases lay outside the gene matches. Here the CDR3 DNA reads TGCAGCGTCCGGACTAGCGGGGGGGCCTACGAGCAGTACTTC. This sequence encodes CSVRTSGGAYEQYF.

The chain recombines TRBV30 with TRBJ1-1; D remains unclear. Germline V gives CDR1 GTSNPN, CDR2 SVGIG (reference sequence). Trimming shortened V by 3 bases and J by 8 bases, and 10 bases separated the two germline ends. This CDR3 contains 11 residues. The CDR3 sequence is CAWRGLGEAFF. CDR3 coding DNA: TGTGCCTGGAGGGGCCTTGGGGAAGCTTTCTTT. Combining the CDR3 with reference TRBV30 and TRBJ1-1 gives the whole variable domain SQTIHQWPATLVQPVGSPLSLECTVEGTSNPNLYWYRQAAGRGLQLLFYSVGIGQISSEVPQNLSASRPQDRQFILSSKKLLLSDSGFYLCAWRGLGEAFFGQGTRLTVV.

The chain joins TRBV19 to TRBJ2-7; 8 bases match TRBD1. The CDR3 has 15 amino acids. The J segment lost 0 bases and the V segment lost 6 bases, leaving 7 bases of the junction unmatched. Looked up from germline, CDR1 is LNHDA and CDR2 is SQIVND (reference sequence). CDR3 sequence reads: CASSPPGTGSYEQYF. CDR3 in DNA: TGTGCCAGTAGCCCCCCAGGGACAGGCTCCTACGAGCAGTACTTC.

The rearrangement uses TRBV28 and TRBJ1-3; 9 bases are shared with TRBD1. CDR1 and CDR2 from the germline V gene are MDHEN and SYDVKM. Trimming at V came to 8 bases and at J to 5 bases, leaving 10 bases not matched to a gene. The CDR3 covers 15 residues. CDR3 residues: CASGSQGALRNTIYF. CDR3 DNA sequence: TGTGCCAGCGGCTCACAGGGGGCGCTGAGAAACACCATATATTTT. Supplemented by reference TRBV28 and TRBJ1-3, the full variable domain reads DVKVTQSSRYLVKRTGEKVFLECVQDMDHENMFWYRQDPGLGLRLIYFSYDVKMKEKGDIPEGYSVSREKKERFSLILESASTNQTSMYLCASGSQGALRNTIYFGEGSWLTVV.

This clone showed up many times. The chain is built from TRBV6-1 and TRBJ1-1; 7 positions match TRBD1. J lost 5 bases, V lost 2 bases, and 8 bases had no gene match. The CDR3 loop spans 15 amino acids. CDR1 and CDR2 (germline): MNHNS, SASEGT. The DNA for the CDR3 is TGTGCCAGCAGTGAAAAGGGTCCACAGGGGACTGAAGCTTTCTTT. Encoded protein: CASSEKGPQGTEAFF.

The rearrangement uses TRBV2 and TRBJ2-3, with 14 bases matching TRBD2. This CDR3 region has 16 residues. CDR1 is SNHLY and CDR2 is FYNNEI in the germline V gene. Unmatched junction bases numbered 4, after V lost 6 bases and J lost 2 bases. CDR3 protein: CASSPGLAGATDTQYF. In DNA, the CDR3 is TGTGCCAGCAGCCCGGGACTAGCGGGGGCCACAGATACGCAGTATTTT.

The chain joins TRBV2 to TRBJ1-1; no clear D. The CDR3 length is 11 residues. V was cut by 8 bases and J by 1 base, with 5 bases left in between. The germline V gene encodes CDR1 SNHLY and CDR2 FYNNEI. The CDR3 loop reads CASSQNTEAFF. The CDR3 DNA sequence: TGTGCCAGCTCACAGAACACTGAAGCTTTCTTT.

The rearrangement links TRBV6-5 to TRBJ1-4; TRBD1 agrees at 7 bases. Germline V gene sequence: CDR1 MNHEY, CDR2 SVGAGI. The CDR3 sequence is 14 residues long. V lost 7 bases to trimming and J lost 2 bases; unmatched junction nucleotides: 4. For the CDR3, the DNA is TGTGCCAGCACGCAGGGGGACACTAATGAAAAACTGTTTTTT. This translates into CASTQGDTNEKLFF.

In its sample, this clone was seen a few times. This chain joins TRBV28 and TRBJ1-5, with D possibly matching TRBD1 (6 bases). V lost 5 bases, J lost 16 bases, and 15 bases lay in between. The CDR3 is made up of 11 amino acids. CDR1 is MDHEN and CDR2 is SYDVKM in the germline V gene. This chain's CDR3 is CASSPRGQSHF. The CDR3 DNA reads as TGTGCCAGCAGTCCCCGAGGACAGTCCCATTTT.

The V call is TRBV5-5, the J call TRBJ1-6; 7 nucleotides line up with TRBD1. The V gene end was trimmed by 4 bases and the J gene end by 3 bases; junction bases not matched to a gene: 16. This CDR3 contains 19 residues. The germline V gene encodes CDR1 SGHKS and CDR2 YYEKEE (reference sequence). DNA for the CDR3: TGTGCCAGCAGCCGTACACCCCTTGGGCGGGACAGCTATAATTCACCCCTCCACTTT. Protein: CASSRTPLGRDSYNSPLHF.

The gene calls are TRBV27 and TRBJ2-3, with 11 bases that match TRBD2. In germline, CDR1 is MNHEY, CDR2 SMNVEV (reference sequence). The CDR3 loop spans 17 amino acids. V was pared by 5 bases and J by 3 bases, with 10 bases of the junction left unmatched. CDR3 protein: CASSKGTSGLRTDTQYF. The CDR3 nucleotides read TGTGCCAGCAGTAAGGGGACTAGCGGCCTAAGAACAGATACGCAGTATTTT.

This clone was observed a handful of times. The V and J genes are TRBV27 and TRBJ2-7, with 9 bases matching TRBD1. Germline V gene data show CDR1 as MNHEY and CDR2 as SMNVEV (reference sequence). This CDR3 comprises 17 residues. V lost 2 bases to trimming and J lost 3 bases; unmatched junction nucleotides: 11. The CDR3 spells CASSLDRLPGQGYEQYF. The CDR3, as DNA: TGTGCCAGCAGTTTAGACCGCCTACCGGGACAGGGCTACGAGCAGTACTTC.

The J gene is TRBJ1-2, the V gene TRBV10-3; D remains ambiguous. V was trimmed by 7 bases and J by 2 bases, leaving 14 bases between them. There are 14 residues in the CDR3. Germline lookup yields CDR1 ENHRY and CDR2 SYGVKD. DNA of the CDR3: TGTGCCATCAATACCGGAGGAAGAAACTATGGCTACACCTTC. Its protein product is CAINTGGRNYGYTF.

The V gene is TRBV28, the J gene TRBJ1-6; 7 bases are shared with TRBD1. The CDR3 has 16 residues. Germline CDR1 MDHEN, CDR2 SYDVKM. Unmatched junction bases numbered 10, after V lost 5 bases and J lost 6 bases. The CDR3 protein is CASSPGGGQINSPLHF. As DNA, the CDR3 is TGTGCCAGCAGTCCCGGAGGGGGACAGATTAATTCACCCCTCCACTTT.

The chain links TRBV27 to TRBJ1-3; a possible D gene is TRBD1 (6 bases). Looked up from germline, CDR1 is MNHEY and CDR2 is SMNVEV (reference sequence). This CDR3 comprises 17 residues. The V end was cut by 1 base, the J end by 4 bases, with 17 bases between. CDR3 nucleotides: TGTGCCAGCAGTTTATTGAACCAGGGGTCCCCGGGAAACACCATATATTTT. Translated: CASSLLNQGSPGNTIYF.

As for this clone: The same CDR3 also results from other DNA sequences found in this sample. The rearrangement uses TRBV5-1 and TRBJ1-4; perhaps TRBD1 as D (6 bases). V was shortened by 0 bases and J by 8 bases, with 11 bases between the two germline ends. Germline CDR1 SGHRS, CDR2 YFSETQ. The CDR3 is 14 amino acids. The chain's CDR3 is CASSLGGGREKLFF. For the CDR3, the DNA is TGCGCCAGCAGCTTGGGAGGGGGACGGGAAAAACTGTTTTTT. Based on the CDR3 plus reference TRBV5-1 and TRBJ1-4, the full variable domain is KAGVTQTPRYLIKTRGQQVTLSCSPISGHRSVSWYQQTPGQGLQFLFEYFSETQRNKGNFPGRFSGRQFSNSRSEMNVSTLELGDSALYLCASSLGGGREKLFFGSGTQLSVL.

The genes are TRBV2 and TRBJ2-1; 11 bases are a match to TRBD1. Losses at the gene ends were 4 bases for V and 2 bases for J; bases not matched to a gene: 1. Germline V lookup: CDR1 SNHLY, CDR2 FYNNEI. The CDR3 covers 15 residues. The CDR3 loop reads CASSGDRGAYNEQFF. CDR3 nucleotide sequence: TGTGCCAGCAGTGGGGACAGGGGGGCCTACAATGAGCAGTTCTTC. The complete variable domain, with remaining parts taken from reference TRBV2 and TRBJ2-1, reads EPEVTQTPSHQVTQMGQEVILRCVPISNHLYFYWYRQILGQKVEFLVSFYNNEISEKSEIFDDQFSVERPDGSNFTLKIRSTKLEDSAMYFCASSGDRGAYNEQFFGPGTRLTVL.

The V and J genes are TRBV3-1 (or the pseudogene TRBV3-2) and TRBJ1-1; TRBD1 is a possible D gene (6 bases). The V end was cut by 6 bases, the J end by 1 base, with 9 bases between. This CDR3 has 13 amino acids. CDR1 and CDR2 (germline): LGHDT, YNNKEL (reference sequence). CDR3: CASSLQGNTEAFF. In nucleotides, the CDR3 is TGTGCCAGCAGTCTACAGGGGAACACTGAAGCTTTCTTT.

The V gene is TRBV18, the J gene TRBJ2-3; 10 bases agree with TRBD2. Germline values: CDR1 KGHSH, CDR2 LQKENI. J was trimmed by 5 bases and V by 6 bases; bases with no gene match: 8. The CDR3 loop spans 15 amino acids. This CDR3 reads CASSPSGGAVDTQYF. CDR3 in DNA: TGTGCCAGCTCCCCAAGCGGGGGGGCGGTAGATACGCAGTATTTT.

The chain couples TRBV7-9 to TRBJ1-3; no firm D call. This CDR3 has 14 amino acids. V was cut by 5 bases and J by 2 bases, with 10 bases left in between. Germline V lookup: CDR1 SEHNR, CDR2 FQNEAQ (reference sequence). The CDR3: CASSNNPTGNTIYF. For the CDR3, the DNA is TGTGCCAGCAGCAACAATCCGACTGGAAACACCATATATTTT. Together with reference TRBV7-9 and TRBJ1-3, the CDR3 gives the full variable domain: DTGVSQNPRHKITKRGQNVTFRCDPISEHNRLYWYRQTLGQGPEFLTYFQNEAQLEKSRLLSDRFSAERPKGSFSTLEIQRTEQGDSAMYLCASSNNPTGNTIYFGEGSWLTVV.

The V and J genes are TRBV6-5 and TRBJ1-3; a possible D gene is TRBD1 (5 bases). CDR3 length equals 15 residues. Looked up from germline, CDR1 is MNHEY and CDR2 is SVGAGI. V was trimmed by 5 bases and J by 2 bases, leaving 13 bases between them. CDR3 residues: CASSRGLGTGNTIYF. The CDR3 DNA reads as TGTGCCAGCAGTAGGGGCCTCGGAACTGGAAACACCATATATTTT.

V gene TRBV11-2 combines with J gene TRBJ2-2, with 8 bases matching TRBD2. In germline, CDR1 is SGHAT, CDR2 FQNNGV. The length of the CDR3 is 17 residues. V dropped 0 bases and J dropped 5; count of bases not matched to a gene: 8. CDR3 sequence: CASSLDQRGRWTGELFF. In nucleotides, the CDR3 is TGTGCCAGCAGCTTAGATCAGCGGGGGCGCTGGACCGGGGAGCTGTTTTTT.

This clone was detected a few times. V usage is TRBV28 and J usage is TRBJ1-2; TRBD1 matches at 7 bases. Unmatched junction bases numbered 5, after V lost 4 bases and J lost 3 bases. The CDR3 covers 14 residues. CDR1 is MDHEN and CDR2 is SYDVKM in the germline V gene. Written as DNA, the CDR3 is TGTGCCAGCAGTTCCCAACAGGGGTACTATGGCTACACCTTC. Protein sequence: CASSSQQGYYGYTF.

This sequence joins TRBV12-3 or TRBV12-4 and TRBJ1-4, with D possibly matching TRBD1 (6 bases). V was cut by 10 bases and J by 5 bases, with 11 bases left in between. The length of the CDR3 is 12 residues. CDR3 sequence reads: CATGTPNEKLFF. CDR3 in DNA: TGTGCCACCGGGACACCGAATGAAAAACTGTTTTTT.

V is TRBV6-4 and J is TRBJ2-3; 10 nucleotides agree with TRBD1. The trim removed 2 bases at V and 4 bases at J, leaving 0 bases unmatched. Germline V gene data show CDR1 as MRHNA and CDR2 as SNTAGT. The CDR3 loop spans 14 amino acids. Here the CDR3 reads CASSDGTGADTQYF. The DNA of the CDR3 is TGTGCCAGCAGTGACGGGACAGGGGCAGATACGCAGTATTTT.

The chain uses TRBV19 and TRBJ1-2, with unresolved D. The ends were cut back, 5 bases at V and 2 bases at J, with 12 bases in the middle. The CDR3 runs to 14 residues. Germline-derived CDR1 and CDR2 are LNHDA and SQIVND (reference sequence). CDR3 DNA sequence: TGTGCCAGTAGTGCCTTAAGCTCAAACTATGGCTACACCTTC. Translating it yields CASSALSSNYGYTF.